These 23 T cell receptor beta chains came from one sample sequenced in a study of cytomegalovirus exposure and HLA in healthy donors. With 60 Vbeta and 13 Jbeta primers, the PCR was carried out. Produced via immunoSEQ multiplex PCR; TCRdb's table is partial and in-frame only. The sample has roughly 140,000 clones; 60% to 85% are singletons. Sequencing was carried out using PBMCs. Receptors originate from a man aged 50 or older in good health and CMV-seropositive.

The chain couples TRBV19 to TRBJ1-2, with unresolved D. Germline CDR1 reads LNHDA; CDR2 reads SQIVND (reference sequence). The V end lost 3 bases, the J end lost 1 base, and 6 bases lay between the germline ends. This CDR3 has 13 amino acids. CDR3 region: CASSMEVNYGYTF. The CDR3 DNA reads as TGTGCCAGTAGTATGGAGGTTAACTATGGCTACACCTTC.

CDR3 nucleotides: TGTGCCAGCAGCCCGGAAGCGACTAGCGCGGGGGAGCAGTACTTC. Encoded protein: CASSPEATSAGEQYF. This chain connects TRBV4-2 to TRBJ2-7; 8 nucleotides align to TRBD2. V trimming: 4 bases; J trimming: 7 bases; junction bases outside the gene matches: 12. The germline gives CDR1 LGHNA, CDR2 YNFKEQ. The CDR3 loop spans 15 amino acids.

The V and J genes are TRBV5-1 and TRBJ1-2; 8 bases fit TRBD1. After removal of 5 bases from V and 5 bases from J, the junction contained 5 bases not matched to a gene. There are 13 residues in the CDR3. CDR1 is SGHRS and CDR2 is YFSETQ in the germline V gene. This CDR3 is CASRGTGTYGYTF. CDR3 sequence (DNA): TGCGCCAGCAGGGGGACAGGAACTTATGGCTACACCTTC.

In its sample, this clone was seen a few times. The chain employs TRBV28 and TRBJ2-5; D perhaps matches TRBD1 (5 bases). The germline gives CDR1 MDHEN, CDR2 SYDVKM. The CDR3 is made up of 14 amino acids. V lost 2 bases and J 1 base, leaving 8 bases between the germline ends. The CDR3 is CASSLVGPQETQYF. CDR3 sequence (DNA): TGTGCCAGCAGTTTAGTGGGGCCCCAAGAGACCCAGTACTTC. The full variable domain, in which reference TRBV28 and TRBJ2-5 provide the parts outside the CDR3, is DVKVTQSSRYLVKRTGEKVFLECVQDMDHENMFWYRQDPGLGLRLIYFSYDVKMKEKGDIPEGYSVSREKKERFSLILESASTNQTSMYLCASSLVGPQETQYFGPGTRLLVL.

As for this clone: One junction end disagrees with the germline gene, perhaps due to a read error. V is TRBV28 and J is TRBJ1-5; a weak D match, TRBD1 (6 bases). Germline CDR1 MDHEN, CDR2 SYDVKM. There are 15 residues in the CDR3. The CDR3 sequence is CVSSGEQGFNQPQHF. CDR3 coding DNA: TGTGTCAGCAGTGGGGAACAGGGCTTCAATCAGCCCCAGCATTTT.

As DNA, the CDR3 is TGTGCCAGCAGTTACTCTGACAGGGTCTACGAGCAGTACTTC. This codes for CASSYSDRVYEQYF. V usage is TRBV6-6 and J usage is TRBJ2-7, with 7 bases aligning to TRBD1. V was pared by 0 bases and J by 3 bases, with 2 bases of the junction left unmatched. CDR3 size: 14 residues. Per the germline V gene, CDR1 is MNHNY and CDR2 is SVGAGI (reference sequence).

The chain recombines TRBV19 with TRBJ1-1; D not certain. The germline V gene encodes CDR1 LNHDA and CDR2 SQIVND (reference sequence). The CDR3 consists of 17 residues. Trimming pared 3 bases from V and 0 bases from J, leaving 17 bases between. The CDR3, as DNA: TGTGCCAGTAGTATTACGGCCGGGGAGTTCATGAACACTGAAGCTTTCTTT. Translated: CASSITAGEFMNTEAFF.

This clone came up a few times. In DNA form, the CDR3 reads TGCGCCAGCAGCCAAGTGCCTAGCGGGAGTGGTAGTGAGCAGTTCTTC. It yields the protein CASSQVPSGSGSEQFF. This chain links TRBV4-1 with TRBJ2-1; 10 nucleotides align to TRBD2. Germline lookup yields CDR1 MGHRA and CDR2 YSYEKL. The CDR3 length is 16 residues. The V segment lost 1 base and the J segment 9 bases; nucleotides outside the gene matches: 9.

This clone turned up a few times. The V and J genes are TRBV6-1 and TRBJ2-5; possibly TRBD1 for D (5 bases). The V end was cut by 2 bases, the J end by 1 base, with 11 bases between. The CDR3 spans 15 residues. Germline V gene lookup returns CDR1 MNHNS and CDR2 SASEGT. The DNA of the CDR3 is TGTGCCAGCAGTGAATTATTGACAGTCCAAGAGACCCAGTACTTC. It specifies CASSELLTVQETQYF.

The chain has TRBV12-2 and TRBJ1-2; TRBD1, the table's D call, lacks a check against the DNA. TRBV12-2 corresponds to a pseudogene. CDR3 length: 16 amino acids. CDR3 region: CASRLVGRRLGYGYTF. The DNA for the CDR3 is TGTGCAAGTCGCTTAGTGGGCCGCCGTTTAGGCTATGGCTACACCTTC.

This clone was detected only once. The V call is TRBV5-6, the J call TRBJ1-1; 10 bases map to TRBD1. The CDR3 length is 16 residues. CDR1 is SGHDT and CDR2 is YYEEEE in the germline V gene. Germline trimming cut 4 bases from V and 4 bases from J; bases unmatched to any gene: 10. CDR3 loop: CASSVEGTGEGTEAFF. CDR3 nucleotides: TGTGCCAGCAGCGTGGAGGGGACAGGGGAGGGCACTGAAGCTTTCTTT.

This clone was seen repeatedly, ten times or more. The CDR3 sequence: CASSDGQNTEAFF. The CDR3 coding sequence is TGTGCCAGCAGTGACGGACAGAACACTGAAGCTTTCTTT. This sequence joins TRBV6-1 and TRBJ1-1; tentatively, D is TRBD1 (5 bases). V was cut by 3 bases and J by 1 base, with 6 bases left in between. The V gene's germline CDR1 is MNHNS and CDR2 SASEGT. The CDR3 extends over 13 amino acids.

The chain links TRBV28 to TRBJ2-1; D is perhaps TRBD2 (6 bases). Germline V gene data show CDR1 as MDHEN and CDR2 as SYDVKM. This CDR3 region has 10 residues. Trimming took 6 bases from V and 15 from J, leaving 12 bases between them. The DNA for the CDR3 is TGTGCCAGCAGGACTAGTCGATTGTTCTTC. Translation gives CASRTSRLFF.

The chain uses TRBV6-1 and TRBJ1-1, with D unresolved. CDR1 MNHNS and CDR2 SASEGT come from the germline V gene. CDR3 length equals 13 residues. With 2 bases removed from V and 1 base from J, the gap between germline ends came to 5 bases. CDR3 DNA: TGTGCCAGCAGTGAACAGTGGAACACTGAAGCTTTCTTT. It is translated as CASSEQWNTEAFF.

The V gene is TRBV15, the J gene TRBJ2-5, with 10 bases that match TRBD2. V lost 8 bases and J lost 1; bases outside the gene matches: 4. The CDR3 loop spans 14 amino acids. Germline loops: CDR1 LNHNV, CDR2 YYDKDF (reference sequence). Written as DNA, the CDR3 is TGTGCCACCGGAGCGGGAGGGCTCCAAGAGACCCAGTACTTC. Amino acid sequence: CATGAGGLQETQYF.

V usage is TRBV7-8 and J usage is TRBJ2-7; possibly TRBD1 for D (5 bases). From germline, CDR1 is SGHVS and CDR2 FQNEAQ. CDR3 length equals 14 residues. Trimming stripped 5 bases from V and 0 bases from J, with 11 bases between. The CDR3 DNA reads as TGTGCCAGCAGCACATTTGACAGCTCCTACGAGCAGTACTTC. Translated: CASSTFDSSYEQYF.

This sequence joins TRBV7-9 and TRBJ2-1; D is unclear. This CDR3 has 16 residues. The germline CDR1 and CDR2 sequences are SEHNR and FQNEAQ (reference sequence). V lost 5 bases to trimming and J lost 3 bases, with 17 bases between them. CDR3 DNA: TGTGCCAGCAGCCCGTTTGACTTACCACACTACAATGAGCAGTTCTTC. This encodes CASSPFDLPHYNEQFF.

J is TRBJ1-1 and V is TRBV6-1, with unresolved D. The length of the CDR3 is 14 residues. The V end lost 10 bases, the J end lost 1 base, and 16 bases lay between the germline ends. Germline assignment: CDR1 MNHNS and CDR2 SASEGT. The CDR3 here is CAIRPFSGNTEAFF. The CDR3 bases are TGTGCCATTCGACCTTTTTCGGGGAACACTGAAGCTTTCTTT.

V and J are TRBV7-2 and TRBJ2-7; 13 bases map to TRBD2. Germline V gene lookup returns CDR1 SGHTA and CDR2 FQGNSA. The CDR3 runs 18 residues. The V segment lost 0 bases and the J segment 4 bases; nucleotides outside the gene matches: 9. The CDR3 sequence is CASSLAHGTSGNRYEQYF. As DNA, the CDR3 is TGTGCCAGCAGCTTAGCGCACGGGACTAGCGGGAATAGGTACGAGCAGTACTTC.

The gene calls are TRBV11-1 and TRBJ2-3, with TRBD1 matching 7 bases. Trimming cost V 1 base and J 3 bases; bases outside gene matches: 4. This CDR3 has 15 amino acids. Germline loops: CDR1 SGHAT, CDR2 FQDESV (reference sequence). CDR3 nucleotide sequence: TGTGCCAGCAGCTTAGGGGGGACAGCTACAGATACGCAGTATTTT. This codes for CASSLGGTATDTQYF.

The rearrangement links TRBV28 to TRBJ1-5; possible D gene TRBD1, 6 bases. V gave up 4 bases and J gave up 4 bases, with 17 bases separating them. Germline CDR1 and CDR2: MDHEN and SYDVKM. This CDR3 spans 16 amino acids. For the CDR3, the DNA is TGTGCCAGCAGTTCCCTGGAACAGGGATTAAATCAGCCCCAGCATTTT. It specifies CASSSLEQGLNQPQHF.

This chain connects TRBV10-1 to TRBJ2-3; TRBD2 agrees at 8 bases. The V gene's germline CDR1 is WNHNN and CDR2 SYGVQD (reference sequence). J lost 0 bases, V lost 0 bases, and 8 bases had no gene match. The length of the CDR3 is 18 residues. Written as DNA, the CDR3 is TGCGCCAGCAGTGAGTCAATCCGGGCTAGCGGGAGCACAGATACGCAGTATTTT. Translating it yields CASSESIRASGSTDTQYF.

As DNA, the CDR3 is TGCGCCAGCAGCCCCACTGACAGGGGCCAAGAGACCCAGTACTTC. Translation: CASSPTDRGQETQYF. The gene calls are TRBV5-1 and TRBJ2-5, with TRBD1 matching over 8 bases. Per germline, CDR1 SGHRS and CDR2 YFSETQ. Trimming took 4 bases from V and 1 from J; bases not matched to a gene: 6. The length of the CDR3 is 15 residues.